What follows are 5 T cell receptor beta chains derived from one specimen sequenced in a study of T cells in localized non-small cell lung cancer. The protocol was immunoSEQ multiplex PCR, while the TCRdb copy is restricted to in-frame clones and leaves out a portion. The table has approximately 2,500 clones, roughly 21% seen once. The sample in question was lung tumor tissue, obtained before any cancer treatment. Receptors originate from a male donor aged 60 or over with stage III squamous cell lung carcinoma.

This rearrangement joins TRBV25-1 to TRBJ2-3; D possibly corresponds to TRBD1 (7 bases). V lost 4 bases and J 8 bases, leaving 10 bases between the germline ends. This CDR3 region has 12 residues. Germline values: CDR1 MGHDK, CDR2 SYGVNS. The CDR3 DNA sequence: TGTGCCAGCAGTGGGAGGGGGCCTACGCAGTATTTT. Translation: CASSGRGPTQYF.

In this sample, this clone is medium-sized. In DNA, the CDR3 is TGTGCCAGCAGCTTACCCACAGGGGGCGGTGAGACCCAGTACTTC. This gives the protein CASSLPTGGGETQYF. The chain combines TRBV11-3 with TRBJ2-5; 9 nucleotides line up with TRBD1. Germline trimming cut 2 bases from V and 5 bases from J; bases unmatched to any gene: 6. Looked up from germline, CDR1 is SGHNT and CDR2 is YENEEA. The CDR3 runs 15 residues.

The rearrangement uses TRBV11-3 and TRBJ1-3, with a weak D call TRBD1 (5 bases). CDR1 SGHNT and CDR2 YENEEA come from the germline V gene. This CDR3 region has 15 residues. V was pared by 4 bases and J by 0 bases, with 10 bases between. Written as DNA, the CDR3 is TGTGCCAGCAGCTCAGACAGATTCTCTGGAAACACCATATATTTT. It encodes CASSSDRFSGNTIYF. The full variable domain, in which reference TRBV11-3 and TRBJ1-3 provide the parts outside the CDR3, is EAGVVQSPRYKIIEKKQPVAFWCNPISGHNTLYWYLQNLGQGPELLIRYENEEAVDDSQLPKDRFSAERLKGVDSTLKIQPAELGDSAVYLCASSSDRFSGNTIYFGEGSWLTVV.

The chain employs TRBV30 and TRBJ2-1; D is ambiguous. The CDR3 totals 13 residues. The V and J ends lost 2 bases and 4 bases respectively, with 9 bases between them. Germline V gene lookup returns CDR1 GTSNPN and CDR2 SVGIG (reference sequence). The DNA of the CDR3 is TGTGCCTGGAGTAACAGCAATTACAATGAGCAGTTCTTC. It encodes CAWSNSNYNEQFF.

In this sample, this clone turned up a few times. J is TRBJ1-1 and V is TRBV6-8; weak D call: TRBD1 (5 bases). There are 13 residues in the CDR3. With 8 bases removed from V and 3 bases from J, the gap between germline ends came to 13 bases. Per the germline V gene, CDR1 is MNHGY and CDR2 is SAAAGT. CDR3 nucleotides: TGTGCCAGCGGACAAACCCGGGACACTGAAGCTTTCTTT. It codes for CASGQTRDTEAFF.